The 10 T cell receptor beta chains below come from one sample, sequenced in a study of blood T cell repertoires in COVID-19. Assay used: immunoSEQ multiplex PCR; TCRdb lists only in-frame clones, some missing. The table records some 270,000 clones, roughly 84% of them present only once. The sample taken for sequencing was peripheral blood. These receptors all come from a woman aged 40 to 50 who had recovered from COVID-19.

The V and J genes are TRBV24-1 and TRBJ2-2, with TRBD1 matching 7 bases. After removal of 1 base from V and 2 bases from J, the junction contained 3 bases not matched to a gene. CDR1 and CDR2 (germline): KGHDR, SFDVKD. The CDR3 is 16 residues long. The CDR3 coding sequence is TGTGCCACCAGTGATTTTTGGGACAGAAACACCGGGGAGCTGTTTTTT. It yields the protein CATSDFWDRNTGELFF.

This rearrangement joins TRBV10-3 to TRBJ1-5, with D possibly being TRBD1 (5 bases). This CDR3 comprises 14 residues. The germline V gene has CDR1 ENHRY and CDR2 SYGVKD. Trimming stripped 2 bases from V and 2 bases from J, with 7 bases between. CDR3 DNA: TGTGCCATCAGTGAGGGGGCGGGCAATCAGCCCCAGCATTTT. Protein sequence: CAISEGAGNQPQHF.

The chain couples TRBV4-2 to TRBJ2-1; 11 nucleotides align to TRBD2. Per the germline V gene, CDR1 is LGHNA and CDR2 is YNFKEQ. CDR3 length: 16 residues. V was clipped by 6 bases and J by 8 bases; unmatched bases: 12. CDR3 loop: CASRERITSGGYEQFF. In DNA, the CDR3 is TGTGCCAGCAGGGAACGGATTACTAGCGGGGGTTATGAGCAGTTCTTC.

CDR3 amino acids: CASSPQFHEQFF. In DNA form, the CDR3 reads TGTGCCAGCAGCCCCCAATTCCATGAGCAGTTCTTC. This sequence joins TRBV28 and TRBJ2-1; D gene uncertain. Trimming shortened V by 6 bases and J by 8 bases, and 11 bases separated the two germline ends. This CDR3 has 12 amino acids. Per germline, CDR1 MDHEN and CDR2 SYDVKM.

This chain connects TRBV19 to TRBJ2-7; no definite D call. Trimming removed 3 bases from V and 4 bases from J, with 10 bases in between. CDR3 length equals 13 residues. CDR1 is LNHDA, CDR2 SQIVND, per germline (reference sequence). The chain's CDR3 is CASSISPGYEQYF. CDR3 nucleotide sequence: TGTGCCAGTAGTATTTCCCCAGGTTACGAGCAGTACTTC.

J is TRBJ2-3 and V is TRBV7-2, with D possibly matching TRBD2 (7 bases). The V end lost 5 bases, the J end lost 2 bases, and 20 bases lay between the germline ends. The CDR3 contains 17 residues. The germline gives CDR1 SGHTA, CDR2 FQGNSA. In DNA, the CDR3 is TGTGCCAGCAGCGCCCCTGAGGGGGGGGGATTCACAGATACGCAGTATTTT. Translating gives CASSAPEGGGFTDTQYF. The entire variable domain, with the rest obtained from reference TRBV7-2 and TRBJ2-3, is as follows: GAGVSQSPSNKVTEKGKDVELRCDPISGHTALYWYRQSLGQGLEFLIYFQGNSAPDKSGLPSDRFSAERTGGSVSTLTIQRTQQEDSAVYLCASSAPEGGGFTDTQYFGPGTRLTVL.

This clone showed up just once. V usage is TRBV7-2 and J usage is TRBJ1-1; no firm D call. The CDR3 totals 16 residues. The V end lost 1 base, the J end lost 5 bases, and 17 bases lay between the germline ends. CDR1 SGHTA and CDR2 FQGNSA come from the germline V gene. The CDR3 here is CASSLVFGLSRTEAFF. The CDR3 DNA reads as TGTGCCAGCAGCTTAGTCTTTGGATTATCGAGGACTGAAGCTTTCTTT.

The chain has TRBV5-5 and TRBJ1-1; possibly TRBD1 for D (6 bases). The V gene lost 1 base and the J gene lost 0 bases, with 10 bases spanning the gap. The germline CDR1 and CDR2 sequences are SGHKS and YYEKEE (reference sequence). This CDR3 has 15 amino acids. In DNA, the CDR3 is TGTGCCAGCAGCTTGAGTACAGGGCTGAACACTGAAGCTTTCTTT. It yields the protein CASSLSTGLNTEAFF. Supplemented by reference TRBV5-5 and TRBJ1-1, the full variable domain reads DAGVTQSPTHLIKTRGQQVTLRCSPISGHKSVSWYQQVLGQGPQFIFQYYEKEERGRGNFPDRFSARQFPNYSSELNVNALLLGDSALYLCASSLSTGLNTEAFFGQGTRLTVV.

This chain uses TRBV24-1 with TRBJ2-5, with 7 bases matching TRBD1. The ends lost 3 bases at V and 1 base at J; junction bases unmatched: 4. The length of the CDR3 is 15 residues. CDR1 is KGHDR and CDR2 is SFDVKD in the germline V gene. The CDR3 nucleotides read TGTGCCACCAGTGATCACCGGGACAGCCAAGAGACCCAGTACTTC. This codes for CATSDHRDSQETQYF.

The V and J genes are TRBV5-4 and TRBJ1-4; 9 nucleotides line up with TRBD1. There are 16 residues in the CDR3. The germline V gene has CDR1 SGHNT and CDR2 YYREEE (reference sequence). The J segment lost 6 bases and the V segment lost 4 bases, leaving 10 bases of the junction unmatched. The CDR3 DNA follows: TGTGCCAGCAGCGTAGGAGACAGGGGGGGATATGAAAAACTGTTTTTT. Its protein product is CASSVGDRGGYEKLFF. Variable domain in full (rest from reference TRBV5-4 and TRBJ1-4): ETGVTQSPTHLIKTRGQQVTLRCSSQSGHNTVSWYQQALGQGPQFIFQYYREEENGRGNFPPRFSGLQFPNYSSELNVNALELDDSALYLCASSVGDRGGYEKLFFGSGTQLSVL.